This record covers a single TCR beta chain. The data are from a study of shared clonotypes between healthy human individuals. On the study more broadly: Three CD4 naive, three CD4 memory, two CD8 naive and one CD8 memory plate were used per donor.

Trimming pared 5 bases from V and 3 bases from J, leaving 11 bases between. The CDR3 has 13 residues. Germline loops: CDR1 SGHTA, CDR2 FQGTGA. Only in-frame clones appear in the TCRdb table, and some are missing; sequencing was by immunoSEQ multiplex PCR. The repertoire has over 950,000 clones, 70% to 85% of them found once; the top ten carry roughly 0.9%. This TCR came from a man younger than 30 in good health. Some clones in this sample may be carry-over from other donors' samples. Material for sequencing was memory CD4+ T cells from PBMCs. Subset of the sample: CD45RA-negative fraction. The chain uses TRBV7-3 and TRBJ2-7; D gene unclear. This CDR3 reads CASSTQGGYEQYF. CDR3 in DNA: TGTGCCAGCAGCACGCAAGGCGGCTACGAGCAGTACTTC.